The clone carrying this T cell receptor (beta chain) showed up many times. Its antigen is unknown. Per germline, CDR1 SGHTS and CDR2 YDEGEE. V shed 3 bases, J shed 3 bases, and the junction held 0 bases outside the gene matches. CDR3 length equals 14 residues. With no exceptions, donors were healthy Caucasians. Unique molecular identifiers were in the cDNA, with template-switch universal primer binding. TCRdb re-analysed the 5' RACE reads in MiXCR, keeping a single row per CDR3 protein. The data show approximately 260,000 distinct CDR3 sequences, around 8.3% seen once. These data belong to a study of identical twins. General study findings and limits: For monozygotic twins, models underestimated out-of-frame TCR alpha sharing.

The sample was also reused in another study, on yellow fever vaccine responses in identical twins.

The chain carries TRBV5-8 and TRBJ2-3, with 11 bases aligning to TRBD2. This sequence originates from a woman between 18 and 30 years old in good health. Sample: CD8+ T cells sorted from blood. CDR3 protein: CASSWTSGTDTQYF. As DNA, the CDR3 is TGTGCCAGCAGCTGGACTAGCGGGACAGATACGCAGTATTTT.